What follows describes a single T cell receptor (beta chain). Measured with immunoSEQ multiplex PCR; TCRdb has only the in-frame clones, and not every one. The table has roughly 2.2 million clones, about nine tenths seen once; the top ten hold about 0.36%. These data are taken from a study of shared clonotypes between healthy human individuals. Trimming cost V 4 bases and J 4 bases; bases outside gene matches: 9. The germline V gene encodes CDR1 SGHRS and CDR2 YFSETQ. CDR3 size: 15 residues. The chain has TRBV5-1 and TRBJ2-5, with 8 bases fitting TRBD2. The TCR sequence derives from a man between 18 and 29 years old in good health. Some clones in this sample may be carry-over from other donors' samples. Input material: naive CD4+ T cells from PBMCs. Subset indicated: CD45RA+ positively selected. In DNA, the CDR3 is TGCGCCAGCAGCCCCTTTGCGGGAGGAGGAGAGACCCAGTACTTC. Translating gives CASSPFAGGGETQYF.